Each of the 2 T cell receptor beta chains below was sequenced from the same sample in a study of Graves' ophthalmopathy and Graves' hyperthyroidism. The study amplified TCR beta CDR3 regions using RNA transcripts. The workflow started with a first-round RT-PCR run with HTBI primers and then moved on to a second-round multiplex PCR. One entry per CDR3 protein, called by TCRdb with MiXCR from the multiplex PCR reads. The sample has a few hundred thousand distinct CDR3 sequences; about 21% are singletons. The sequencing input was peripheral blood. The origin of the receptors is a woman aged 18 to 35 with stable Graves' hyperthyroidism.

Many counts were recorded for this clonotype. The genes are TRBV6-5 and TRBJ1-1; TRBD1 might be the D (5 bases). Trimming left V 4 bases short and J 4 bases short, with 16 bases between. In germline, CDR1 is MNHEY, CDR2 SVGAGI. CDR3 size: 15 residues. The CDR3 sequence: CASSWDDIGSTEAFF. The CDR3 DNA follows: TGTGCCAGCAGTTGGGACGACATCGGTAGCACTGAAGCTTTCTTT.

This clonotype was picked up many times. CDR3 coding DNA: TGTGCCAGCAGTTACGCTCGGGACAGCTACTACGAGCAGTACTTC. It specifies CASSYARDSYYEQYF. This chain uses TRBV6-2 or TRBV6-3 with TRBJ2-7; 7 bases align to TRBD1. CDR3 length: 15 amino acids. CDR1 and CDR2 from the germline V gene are MNHEY and SVGEGT. The junction had 7 bases not matched to a gene; V was cut back by 2 bases and J by 3 bases.